Sequencing of this T cell receptor (beta chain) was carried out in a study of CD4+ T cells in melanoma. Findings and limits, study-wide: Diverse differentiation states were reported for melanoma neoantigen-specific CD4+ T cells.

TCRdb's copy holds only in-frame clones and misses some; the assay was immunoSEQ multiplex PCR. This sample has roughly 150,000 clones, with 80% to 95% found just once. The CDR3 loop spans 14 amino acids. The ends were cut back, 3 bases at V and 4 bases at J, with 12 bases in the middle. Per germline, CDR1 SGHNT and CDR2 YENEEA. As to this clone: What it binds is not known.

This clonotype was obtained from a human donor with melanoma. The chain links TRBV11-3 to TRBJ1-1; weak D call: TRBD1 (6 bases). CDR3 residues: CASSFAGTSTEAFF. In DNA, the CDR3 is TGTGCCAGCAGCTTCGCAGGGACAAGCACTGAAGCTTTCTTT.